The next 4 T cell receptor beta chains were all read from a single sample in a study of technical replicates of blood from four donors. Generated by immunoSEQ multiplex PCR, the TCRdb table keeps only in-frame clones and is missing some. The sample records about 70,000 clones, around 97% being singletons. The sequenced sample consisted of T cells isolated from PBMCs. The receptors derive from a human donor in good health.

The CDR3, as DNA: TGTGCCAGCAGCACCGGAGGGGGCGAGGCGAATGAGCAGTTCTTC. It translates to CASSTGGGEANEQFF. This rearrangement joins TRBV7-9 to TRBJ2-1, with D maybe TRBD1 (7 bases). V was pared by 5 bases and J by 7 bases, with 18 bases between. This CDR3 region has 15 residues. Looked up from germline, CDR1 is SEHNR and CDR2 is FQNEAQ (reference sequence).

The rearrangement joins TRBV28 to TRBJ2-1, with D perhaps TRBD2 (6 bases). Trimming pared 1 base from V and 2 bases from J, leaving 12 bases between. The CDR3 runs to 16 residues. CDR1 MDHEN and CDR2 SYDVKM come from the germline V gene. The CDR3 DNA reads as TGTGCCAGCAGTTTATTGGTGGGAGGTACCTACAATGAGCAGTTCTTC. Translating gives CASSLLVGGTYNEQFF.

This chain connects TRBV29-1 to TRBJ2-5; D is unclear. Germline V gene data show CDR1 as SQVTM and CDR2 as ANQGSEA. This CDR3 contains 14 residues. Trimming cost V 6 bases and J 10 bases, with 24 bases left between them. As DNA, the CDR3 is TGCAGCGTGACTGTCTCGGGTCCCTCCTCTGTCCAGTACTTC. It yields the protein CSVTVSGPSSVQYF.

The chain links TRBV28 to TRBJ2-1; TRBD2 might be the D (5 bases). Germline CDR1 is MDHEN and CDR2 is SYDVKM. The length of the CDR3 is 11 residues. The V and J ends lost 8 bases and 5 bases respectively, with 7 bases between them. The CDR3 DNA follows: TGTGCCAGCTGGCGGGACAATGAGCAGTTCTTC. This codes for CASWRDNEQFF.